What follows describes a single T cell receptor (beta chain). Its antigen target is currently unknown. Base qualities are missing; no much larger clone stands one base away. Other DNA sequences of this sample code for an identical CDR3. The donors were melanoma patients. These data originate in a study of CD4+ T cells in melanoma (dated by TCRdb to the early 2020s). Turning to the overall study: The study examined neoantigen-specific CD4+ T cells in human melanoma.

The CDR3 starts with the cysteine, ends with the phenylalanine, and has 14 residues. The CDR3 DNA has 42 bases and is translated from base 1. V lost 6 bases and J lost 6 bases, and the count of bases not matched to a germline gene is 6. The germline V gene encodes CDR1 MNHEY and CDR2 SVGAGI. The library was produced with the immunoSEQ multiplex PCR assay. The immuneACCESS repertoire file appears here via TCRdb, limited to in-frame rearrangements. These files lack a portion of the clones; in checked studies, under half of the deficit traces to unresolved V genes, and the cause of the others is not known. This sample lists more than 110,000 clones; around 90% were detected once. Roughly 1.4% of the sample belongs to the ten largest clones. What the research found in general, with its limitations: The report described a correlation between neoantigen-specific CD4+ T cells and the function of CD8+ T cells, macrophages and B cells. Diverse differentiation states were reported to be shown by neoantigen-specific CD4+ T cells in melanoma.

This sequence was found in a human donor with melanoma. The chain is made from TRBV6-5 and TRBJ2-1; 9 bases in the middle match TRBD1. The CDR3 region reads CASSPGTGRNEQFF. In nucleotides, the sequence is TGTGCCAGCAGCCCCGGGACAGGGCGCAATGAGCAGTTCTTC.